This TCR beta chain came from a study of response to subunit inactivated influenza vaccine. Whole-study findings and limits: The study's authors posited that every seasonal influenza vaccination enlists few new T cells.

From germline, CDR1 is SQVTM and CDR2 ANQGSEA. The CDR3 loop spans 13 amino acids. V shed 6 bases, J shed 2 bases, and the junction held 2 bases outside the gene matches. TCRdb itself ran the RT-PCR reads through MiXCR, one entry per CDR3 protein. This sample has 500,000 or so distinct CDR3 sequences, with about 15% found just once. Remarks on this clonotype: Its antigen remains unknown.

Material: CD4+ T cells sorted from PBMCs, obtained around 25 months after vaccination. The sequence came from a man between 50 and 69 years old who received an inactivated influenza vaccine. This chain joins TRBV29-1 and TRBJ2-3, with TRBD2 identical over 10 bases. The CDR3 DNA reads as TGCAGCGTCCTAGCGGGGGCCACAGATACGCAGTATTTT. As protein: CSVLAGATDTQYF.